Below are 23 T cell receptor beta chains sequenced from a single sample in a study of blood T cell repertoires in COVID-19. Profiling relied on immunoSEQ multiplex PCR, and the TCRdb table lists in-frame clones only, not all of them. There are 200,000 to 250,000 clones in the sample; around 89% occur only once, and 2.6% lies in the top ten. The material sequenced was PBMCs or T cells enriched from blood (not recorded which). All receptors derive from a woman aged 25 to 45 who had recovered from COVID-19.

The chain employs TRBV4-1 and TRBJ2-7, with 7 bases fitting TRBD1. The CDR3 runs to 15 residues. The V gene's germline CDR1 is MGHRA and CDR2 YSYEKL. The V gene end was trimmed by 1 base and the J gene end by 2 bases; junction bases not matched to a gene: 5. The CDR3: CASSQARDSPYEQYF. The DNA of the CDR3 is TGCGCCAGCAGCCAAGCCAGGGACAGTCCCTACGAGCAGTACTTC.

The DNA of the CDR3 is TGCGCCAGCAGCTTGGTGACTAGCGGGGGCCCTACGCAGTATTTT. This encodes CASSLVTSGGPTQYF. The V call is TRBV5-1, the J call TRBJ2-3, with 12 positions matching TRBD2. The CDR3 has 15 residues. CDR1 is SGHRS and CDR2 is YFSETQ in the germline V gene. V trimming: 0 bases; J trimming: 8 bases; junction bases outside the gene matches: 4. Based on the CDR3 plus reference TRBV5-1 and TRBJ2-3, the full variable domain is KAGVTQTPRYLIKTRGQQVTLSCSPISGHRSVSWYQQTPGQGLQFLFEYFSETQRNKGNFPGRFSGRQFSNSRSEMNVSTLELGDSALYLCASSLVTSGGPTQYFGPGTRLTVL.

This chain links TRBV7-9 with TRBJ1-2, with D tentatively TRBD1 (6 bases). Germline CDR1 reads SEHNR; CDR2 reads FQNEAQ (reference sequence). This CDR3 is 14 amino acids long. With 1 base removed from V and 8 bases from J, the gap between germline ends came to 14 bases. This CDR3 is CASSLGGTGKGYTF. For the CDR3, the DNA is TGTGCCAGCAGCTTAGGGGGTACAGGGAAGGGCTACACCTTC.

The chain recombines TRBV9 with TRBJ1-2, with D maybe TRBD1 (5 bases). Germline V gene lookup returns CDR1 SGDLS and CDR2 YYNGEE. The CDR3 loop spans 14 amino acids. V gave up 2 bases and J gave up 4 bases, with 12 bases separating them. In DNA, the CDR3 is TGTGCCAGCAGCGTGGCAGGGATGGGCTATGGCTACACCTTC. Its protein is CASSVAGMGYGYTF. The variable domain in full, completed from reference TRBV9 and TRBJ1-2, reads DSGVTQTPKHLITATGQRVTLRCSPRSGDLSVYWYQQSLDQGLQFLIQYYNGEERAKGNILERFSAQQFPDLHSELNLSSLELGDSALYFCASSVAGMGYGYTFGSGTRLTVV.

CDR3 in DNA: TGTGCCAGCGTCTTAACCGGGGAGCTGTTTTTT. Its translation: CASVLTGELFF. The J gene is TRBJ2-2, the V gene TRBV6-5; no firm D call. Germline V lookup: CDR1 MNHEY, CDR2 SVGAGI. This CDR3 contains 11 residues. V was shortened by 8 bases and J by 5 bases, with 6 bases between the two germline ends.

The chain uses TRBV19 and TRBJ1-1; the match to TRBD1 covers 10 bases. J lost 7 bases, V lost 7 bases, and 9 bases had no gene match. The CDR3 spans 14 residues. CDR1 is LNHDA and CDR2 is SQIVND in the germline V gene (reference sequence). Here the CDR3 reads CASMFPGTGDEAFF. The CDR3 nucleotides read TGTGCCAGTATGTTTCCCGGGACAGGGGATGAAGCTTTCTTT.

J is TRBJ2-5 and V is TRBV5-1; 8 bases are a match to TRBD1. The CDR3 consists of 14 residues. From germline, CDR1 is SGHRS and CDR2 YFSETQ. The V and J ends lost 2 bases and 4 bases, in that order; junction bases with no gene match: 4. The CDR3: CASSFQGAGETQYF. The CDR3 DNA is TGCGCCAGCAGCTTCCAGGGGGCTGGAGAGACCCAGTACTTC.

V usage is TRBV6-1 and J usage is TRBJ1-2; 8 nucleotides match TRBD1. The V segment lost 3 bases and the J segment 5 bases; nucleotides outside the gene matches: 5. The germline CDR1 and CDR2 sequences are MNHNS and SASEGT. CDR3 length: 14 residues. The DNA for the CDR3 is TGTGCCAGCAGTGACCGGACAGGGTTATATGGCTACACCTTC. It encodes CASSDRTGLYGYTF.

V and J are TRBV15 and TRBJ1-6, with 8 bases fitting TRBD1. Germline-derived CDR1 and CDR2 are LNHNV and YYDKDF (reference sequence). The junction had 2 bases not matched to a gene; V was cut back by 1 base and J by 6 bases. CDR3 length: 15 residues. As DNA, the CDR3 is TGTGCCACCAGCAGAGCAGGACAGGGTAATTCACCCCTCCACTTT. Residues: CATSRAGQGNSPLHF.

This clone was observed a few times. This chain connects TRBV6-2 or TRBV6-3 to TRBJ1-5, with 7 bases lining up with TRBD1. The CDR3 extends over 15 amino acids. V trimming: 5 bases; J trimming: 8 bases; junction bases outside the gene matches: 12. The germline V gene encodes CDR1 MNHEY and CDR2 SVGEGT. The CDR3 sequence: CASSDREEPQEPQHF. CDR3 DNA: TGTGCCAGCAGTGACAGGGAGGAACCTCAGGAGCCCCAGCATTTT.

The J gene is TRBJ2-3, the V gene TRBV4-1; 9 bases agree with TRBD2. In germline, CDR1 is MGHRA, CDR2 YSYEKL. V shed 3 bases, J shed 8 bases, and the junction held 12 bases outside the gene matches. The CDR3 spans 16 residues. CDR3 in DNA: TGCGCCAGCAGCCAGAGGACTAGCGTGGGTTCGACTACGCAGTATTTT. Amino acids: CASSQRTSVGSTTQYF.

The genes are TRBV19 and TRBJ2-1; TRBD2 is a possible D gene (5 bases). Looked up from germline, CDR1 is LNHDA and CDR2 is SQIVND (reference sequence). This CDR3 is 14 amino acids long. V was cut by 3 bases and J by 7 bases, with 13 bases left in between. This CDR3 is CASSIGLGGNEQFF. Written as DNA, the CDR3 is TGTGCCAGTAGTATCGGACTGGGTGGGAATGAGCAGTTCTTC.

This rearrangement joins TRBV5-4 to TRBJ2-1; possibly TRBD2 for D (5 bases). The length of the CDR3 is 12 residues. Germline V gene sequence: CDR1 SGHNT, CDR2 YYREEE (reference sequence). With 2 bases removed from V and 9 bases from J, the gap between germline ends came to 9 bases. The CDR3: CASSFPGGEQFF. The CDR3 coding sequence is TGTGCCAGCAGCTTTCCAGGAGGTGAGCAGTTCTTC.

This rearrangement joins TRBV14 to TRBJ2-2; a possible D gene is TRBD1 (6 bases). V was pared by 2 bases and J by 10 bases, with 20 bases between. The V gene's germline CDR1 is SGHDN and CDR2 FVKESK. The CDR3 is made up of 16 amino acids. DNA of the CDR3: TGTGCCAGCAGCCAATTTCGAGACAGGACCGAGGCGGAGCTGTTTTTT. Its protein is CASSQFRDRTEAELFF.

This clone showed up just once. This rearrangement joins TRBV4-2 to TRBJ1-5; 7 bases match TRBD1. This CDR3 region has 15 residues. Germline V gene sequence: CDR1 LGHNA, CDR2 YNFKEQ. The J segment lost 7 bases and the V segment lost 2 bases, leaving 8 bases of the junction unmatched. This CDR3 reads CASSQLDRVNQPQHF. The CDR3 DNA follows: TGTGCCAGCAGCCAATTAGACAGGGTGAACCAGCCCCAGCATTTT.

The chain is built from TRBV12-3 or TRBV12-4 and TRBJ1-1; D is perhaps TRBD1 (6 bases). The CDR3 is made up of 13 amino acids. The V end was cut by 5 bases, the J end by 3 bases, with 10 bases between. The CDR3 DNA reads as TGTGCCAGCAGTGTCCAGGGGTACACTGAAGCTTTCTTT. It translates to CASSVQGYTEAFF.

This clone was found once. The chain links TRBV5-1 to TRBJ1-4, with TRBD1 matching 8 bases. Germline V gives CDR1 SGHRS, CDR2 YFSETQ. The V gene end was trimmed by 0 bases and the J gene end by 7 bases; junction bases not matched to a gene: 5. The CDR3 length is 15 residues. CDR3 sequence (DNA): TGCGCCAGCAGCTTGGCCACAGGGGGTTCTGAAAAACTGTTTTTT. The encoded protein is CASSLATGGSEKLFF.

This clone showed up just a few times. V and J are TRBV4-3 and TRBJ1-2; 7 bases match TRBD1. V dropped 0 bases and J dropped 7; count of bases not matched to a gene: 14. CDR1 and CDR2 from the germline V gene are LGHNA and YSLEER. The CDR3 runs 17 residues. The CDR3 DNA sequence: TGCGCCAGCAGCCAAGATCGGTCCTTTCCGACAGGGAGTGGCTACACCTTC. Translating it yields CASSQDRSFPTGSGYTF.

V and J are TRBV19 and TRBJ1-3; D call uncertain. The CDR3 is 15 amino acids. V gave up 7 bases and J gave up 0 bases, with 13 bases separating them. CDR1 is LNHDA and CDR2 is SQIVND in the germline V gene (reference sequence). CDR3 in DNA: TGTGCCAGTACCCCACAGCCTTACTCTGGAAACACCATATATTTT. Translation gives CASTPQPYSGNTIYF.

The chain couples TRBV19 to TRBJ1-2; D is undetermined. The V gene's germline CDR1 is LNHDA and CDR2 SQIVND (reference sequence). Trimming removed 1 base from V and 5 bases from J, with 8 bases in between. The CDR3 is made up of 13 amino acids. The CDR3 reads CASSIGRVYGYTF. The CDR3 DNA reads TGTGCCAGTAGTATAGGACGGGTTTATGGCTACACCTTC.

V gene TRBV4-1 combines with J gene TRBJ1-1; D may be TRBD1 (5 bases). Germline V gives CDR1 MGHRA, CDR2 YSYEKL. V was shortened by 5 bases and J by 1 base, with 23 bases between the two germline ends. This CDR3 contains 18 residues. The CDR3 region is CASSYQARIDSSNTEAFF. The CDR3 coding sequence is TGCGCCAGCAGCTACCAGGCTAGAATAGACAGTTCGAACACTGAAGCTTTCTTT.

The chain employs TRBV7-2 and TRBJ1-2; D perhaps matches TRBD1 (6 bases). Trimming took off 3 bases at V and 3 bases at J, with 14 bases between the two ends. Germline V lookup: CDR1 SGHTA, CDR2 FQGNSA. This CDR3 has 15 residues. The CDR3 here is CASSLAGVPYYGYTF. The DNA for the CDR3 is TGTGCCAGCAGCTTGGCAGGGGTCCCTTACTATGGCTACACCTTC.

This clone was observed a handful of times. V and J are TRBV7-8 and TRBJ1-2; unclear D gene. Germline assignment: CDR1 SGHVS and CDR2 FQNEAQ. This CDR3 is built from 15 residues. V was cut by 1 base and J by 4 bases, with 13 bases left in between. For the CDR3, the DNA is TGTGCCAGCAGCTTAGACGTTGCAGAACCCTATGGCTACACCTTC. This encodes CASSLDVAEPYGYTF.